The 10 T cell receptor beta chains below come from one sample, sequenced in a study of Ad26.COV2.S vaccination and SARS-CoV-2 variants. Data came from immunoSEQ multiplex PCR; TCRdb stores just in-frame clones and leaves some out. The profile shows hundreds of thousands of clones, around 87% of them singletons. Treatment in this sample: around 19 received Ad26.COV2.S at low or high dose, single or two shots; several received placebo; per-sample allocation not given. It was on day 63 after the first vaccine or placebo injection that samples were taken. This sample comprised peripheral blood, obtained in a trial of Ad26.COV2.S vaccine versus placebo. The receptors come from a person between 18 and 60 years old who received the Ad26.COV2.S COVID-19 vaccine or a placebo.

The CDR3 DNA follows: TGTGCCTGGAGTGTAGGTTCGGAGCAGTACTTC. Translating it yields CAWSVGSEQYF. J is TRBJ2-7 and V is TRBV30; D gene uncertain. In germline, CDR1 is GTSNPN, CDR2 SVGIG (reference sequence). V was cut by 0 bases and J by 7 bases, with 7 bases left in between. The CDR3 has 11 residues.

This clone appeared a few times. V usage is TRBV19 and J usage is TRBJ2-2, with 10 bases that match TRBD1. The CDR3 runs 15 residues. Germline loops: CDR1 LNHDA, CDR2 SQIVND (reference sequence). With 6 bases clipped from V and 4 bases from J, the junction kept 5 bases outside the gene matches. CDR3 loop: CASRPGTGVTGELFF. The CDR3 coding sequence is TGTGCCAGTAGGCCCGGGACAGGGGTCACCGGGGAGCTGTTTTTT.

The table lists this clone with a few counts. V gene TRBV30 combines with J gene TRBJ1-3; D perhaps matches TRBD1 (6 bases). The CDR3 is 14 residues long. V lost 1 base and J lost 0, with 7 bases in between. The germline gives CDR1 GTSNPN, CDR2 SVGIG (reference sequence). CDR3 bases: TGTGCCTGGAGTGGGGGGGCCTCTGGAAACACCATATATTTT. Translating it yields CAWSGGASGNTIYF.

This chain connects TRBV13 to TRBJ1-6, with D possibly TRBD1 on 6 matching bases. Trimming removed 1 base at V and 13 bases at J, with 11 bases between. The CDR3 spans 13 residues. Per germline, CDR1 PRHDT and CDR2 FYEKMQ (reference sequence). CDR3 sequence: CASSLEGGTPLHF. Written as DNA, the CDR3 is TGTGCCAGCAGCTTAGAGGGGGGGACGCCCCTCCACTTT.

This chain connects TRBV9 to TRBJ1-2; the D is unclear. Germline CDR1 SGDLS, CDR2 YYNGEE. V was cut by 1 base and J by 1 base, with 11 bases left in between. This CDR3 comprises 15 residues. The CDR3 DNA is TGTGCCAGCAGCGTAACGAGGACGAATAACTATGGCTACACCTTC. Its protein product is CASSVTRTNNYGYTF. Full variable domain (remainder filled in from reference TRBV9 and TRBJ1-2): DSGVTQTPKHLITATGQRVTLRCSPRSGDLSVYWYQQSLDQGLQFLIQYYNGEERAKGNILERFSAQQFPDLHSELNLSSLELGDSALYFCASSVTRTNNYGYTFGSGTRLTVV.

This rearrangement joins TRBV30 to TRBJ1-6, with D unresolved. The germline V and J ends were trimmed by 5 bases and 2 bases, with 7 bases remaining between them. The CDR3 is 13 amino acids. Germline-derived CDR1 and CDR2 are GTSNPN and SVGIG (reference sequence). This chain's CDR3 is CAWEGAYNSPLHF. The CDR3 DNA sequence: TGTGCCTGGGAGGGCGCCTATAATTCACCCCTCCACTTT.

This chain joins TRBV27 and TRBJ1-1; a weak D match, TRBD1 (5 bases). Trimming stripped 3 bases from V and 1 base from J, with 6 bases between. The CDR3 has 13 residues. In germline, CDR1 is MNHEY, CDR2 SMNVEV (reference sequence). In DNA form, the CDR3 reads TGTGCCAGCAGTTTGACAGCGAACACTGAAGCTTTCTTT. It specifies CASSLTANTEAFF.

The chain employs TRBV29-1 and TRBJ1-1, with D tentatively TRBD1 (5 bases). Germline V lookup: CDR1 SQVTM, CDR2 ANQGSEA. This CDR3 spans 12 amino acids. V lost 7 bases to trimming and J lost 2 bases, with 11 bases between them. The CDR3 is CSARDGNTEAFF. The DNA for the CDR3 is TGCAGCGCTCGGGACGGAAACACTGAAGCTTTCTTT.

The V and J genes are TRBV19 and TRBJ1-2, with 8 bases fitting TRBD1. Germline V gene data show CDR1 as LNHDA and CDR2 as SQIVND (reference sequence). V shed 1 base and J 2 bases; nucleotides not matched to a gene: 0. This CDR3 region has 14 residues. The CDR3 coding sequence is TGTGCCAGTAGTATAGGACAGGGGAACTATGGCTACACCTTC. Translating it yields CASSIGQGNYGYTF.

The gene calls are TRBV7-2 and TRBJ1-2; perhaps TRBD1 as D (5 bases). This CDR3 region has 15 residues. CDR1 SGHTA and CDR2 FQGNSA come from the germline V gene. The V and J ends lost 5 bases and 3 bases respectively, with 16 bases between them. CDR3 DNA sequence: TGTGCCAGCAGCCCCGTTGGGGGTGGGGACTATGGCTACACCTTC. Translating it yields CASSPVGGGDYGYTF.